The clone carrying this T cell receptor beta chain was detected only a few times. Antigen specificity is unknown. This entry is derived from a study of T-cell reconstitution after alpha-beta-depleted transplantation in children. Study observations and caveats: As was reported, about two months after transplant, alpha-beta T cells came from several hundred expanded graft clones. Diversity and T-cell counts at one year after transplant derived mostly from new T cells. After transplant, high TCRbeta diversity at day 60 in some patients arose from surviving recipient T cells and thymic progenitors.

The CDR3 length is 13 residues. Germline loops: CDR1 MNHNS, CDR2 SASEGT. Construction of the TCRbeta library involved unique molecular identifiers. TCRdb fed the PCR reads into MiXCR, producing one record per CDR3 protein. The sample lists more than 400,000 distinct CDR3 sequences, about 10% seen once, with around 13% in the top ten. Here the sequenced sample was PBMCs, mostly from graft donor cells, taken 180 days after TCRalphabeta/CD19-depleted stem cell transplant. The chain couples TRBV6-1 to TRBJ1-5; possible D gene TRBD1, 6 bases. This receptor was identified in a female patient between 2 and 10 years old who had a stem cell transplant for aplastic anemia, so the T cells may come from the graft donor. Written as DNA, the CDR3 is TGTTCAATGGGGGGCGCAGTAAGTCAGCCCCAGCATTTT. This codes for CSMGGAVSQPQHF.